Shown below are 12 T cell receptor beta chains from a single sample sequenced in a study of blood T cells in healthy people across ages. Next came a second PCR, run for about 6 to 12 cycles, which used a sample-barcoded 5' primer along with a J-beta primer mix. MiXCR, run by TCRdb on the 5' RACE reads, gives a single entry per CDR3 protein. Here the sample spans more than 600,000 distinct CDR3 sequences, more than 20% being singletons. These data also formed part of another study, on T cells of mothers and their children.

Input material: blood. Receptors originate from a boy aged 5-17 years in good health.

The V call is TRBV29-1, the J call TRBJ2-7; 8 bases align to TRBD1. The length of the CDR3 is 13 residues. V lost 3 bases and J lost 2; bases outside the gene matches: 3. The V gene's germline CDR1 is SQVTM and CDR2 ANQGSEA. CDR3: CSVDGQGPYEQYF. The DNA for the CDR3 is TGCAGCGTTGATGGACAGGGACCCTACGAGCAGTACTTC.

This clonotype was found a few times. The DNA for the CDR3 is TGTGCCAGCAGCTCCCACCTGACAGCTAGCACAGATACGCAGTATTTT. This codes for CASSSHLTASTDTQYF. The V call is TRBV5-5, the J call TRBJ2-3; D may be TRBD1 (5 bases). Trimming pared 3 bases from V and 0 bases from J, leaving 14 bases between. This CDR3 region has 16 residues. The germline V gene has CDR1 SGHKS and CDR2 YYEKEE (reference sequence).

This clonotype was found a few times. V gene TRBV5-5 combines with J gene TRBJ1-1; D remains ambiguous. V was cut by 2 bases and J by 0 bases, with 14 bases left in between. CDR3 size: 16 residues. Germline CDR1 is SGHKS and CDR2 is YYEKEE (reference sequence). CDR3 coding DNA: TGTGCCAGCAGCTTAGGCAGGTGGGGTATGAACACTGAAGCTTTCTTT. Its translation: CASSLGRWGMNTEAFF.

This clonotype appeared a few times. The chain carries TRBV12-5 and TRBJ2-7; D gene ambiguous. Germline CDR1 LGHNT, CDR2 FRNRAP. The ends were cut back, 1 base at V and 4 bases at J, with 8 bases in the middle. The CDR3 consists of 13 residues. DNA for the CDR3: TGTGCTAGTGGTTTGGACCTCGTTTACGAGCAGTACTTC. Encoded protein: CASGLDLVYEQYF. The entire variable domain, with the rest obtained from reference TRBV12-5 and TRBJ2-7, is as follows: DARVTQTPRHKVTEMGQEVTMRCQPILGHNTVFWYRQTMMQGLELLAYFRNRAPLDDSGMPKDRFSAEMPDATLATLKIQPSEPRDSAVYFCASGLDLVYEQYFGPGTRLTVT.

The CDR3 nucleotides are TGTGCCAGCAGCTTGAGACAGGGGGTATCTGGGGCCAACGTCCTGACTTTC. Protein: CASSLRQGVSGANVLTF. The rearrangement links TRBV5-6 to TRBJ2-6; 9 positions match TRBD1. CDR1 and CDR2 (germline): SGHDT, YYEEEE. V shed 1 base and J 1 base; nucleotides not matched to a gene: 3. The CDR3 consists of 17 residues.

In its sample, this clonotype was seen a few times. The gene calls are TRBV27 and TRBJ2-7; 8 bases fit TRBD2. The germline V gene has CDR1 MNHEY and CDR2 SMNVEV (reference sequence). The CDR3 loop spans 13 amino acids. J lost 6 bases, V lost 5 bases, and 6 bases had no gene match. The CDR3 coding sequence is TGTGCCAGCAGTCGGGGGGGAATGAGCGAGCAGTACTTC. This codes for CASSRGGMSEQYF.

This clonotype was recorded a few times. The J gene is TRBJ2-7, the V gene TRBV29-1, with TRBD2 matching over 11 bases. CDR1 SQVTM and CDR2 ANQGSEA come from the germline V gene. Losses at the gene ends were 5 bases for V and 6 bases for J; bases not matched to a gene: 9. The CDR3 covers 14 residues. The chain's CDR3 is CSVSSLAGGAEQYF. The DNA for the CDR3 is TGCAGCGTTAGTAGCCTAGCGGGAGGCGCCGAGCAGTACTTC.

The chain couples TRBV7-3 to TRBJ2-3; D remains ambiguous. The V end lost 6 bases, the J end lost 6 bases, and 13 bases lay between the germline ends. The CDR3 has 13 residues. CDR1 and CDR2 (germline): SGHTA, FQGTGA. The CDR3 sequence: CASSSSAADTQYF. CDR3 in DNA: TGTGCCAGCAGTAGTAGTGCCGCGGATACGCAGTATTTT.

The chain recombines TRBV29-1 with TRBJ1-2; 7 bases agree with TRBD1. V shed 5 bases and J 2 bases; nucleotides not matched to a gene: 5. The CDR3 totals 13 residues. Looked up from germline, CDR1 is SQVTM and CDR2 is ANQGSEA. CDR3 protein: CSVSTGPNYGYTF. As DNA, the CDR3 is TGCAGCGTTTCGACAGGGCCCAACTATGGCTACACCTTC.

The sample holds a few counts of this clonotype. The chain uses TRBV28 and TRBJ2-1, with D perhaps matching TRBD2 (5 bases). Germline CDR1 MDHEN, CDR2 SYDVKM. The CDR3 contains 13 residues. The V end lost 6 bases, the J end lost 10 bases, and 16 bases lay between the germline ends. The DNA of the CDR3 is TGTGCCAGCAGCATGGGCGGGTCGTGGGAGCAGTTCTTC. It specifies CASSMGGSWEQFF.

The chain recombines TRBV29-1 with TRBJ2-7; 13 bases map to TRBD2. The junction had 5 bases not matched to a gene; V was cut back by 7 bases and J by 5 bases. The CDR3 is made up of 13 amino acids. Germline CDR1 reads SQVTM; CDR2 reads ANQGSEA. The CDR3: CSAGLAGVDEQYF. CDR3 coding DNA: TGCAGCGCCGGACTAGCGGGAGTTGACGAGCAGTACTTC.

This clonotype was detected a few times. The rearrangement links TRBV3-1 to TRBJ2-6; no definite D call. The germline gives CDR1 LGHDT, CDR2 YNNKEL (reference sequence). The CDR3 loop spans 15 amino acids. V lost 0 bases and J lost 3, with 6 bases in between. Here the CDR3 reads CASSQDIGGANVLTF. The CDR3 nucleotides are TGTGCCAGCAGCCAAGATATAGGTGGGGCCAACGTCCTGACTTTC.